The clone carrying this T cell receptor beta chain has more than one count but fewer than ten. PCR involved 60 Vbeta and 13 Jbeta primers. Original processing methods: Among the unique TCR beta chains that a later analysis counted, around 72 million in all, 9.5 million to 12 million were shared. Only in-frame clones appear in the TCRdb table, and some are missing; sequencing was by immunoSEQ multiplex PCR. The V and J calls and clone size were taken over from that table, and D and trimming were inferred from the DNA. The sample has 75,000 to 90,000 clones, around three fifths seen once. Trimming stripped 0 bases from V and 3 bases from J, with 9 bases between. CDR1 and CDR2 (germline): MNHEY, SMNVEV (reference sequence). The CDR3 runs to 15 residues. This record belongs to a study of cytomegalovirus exposure and HLA in healthy donors.

Sequenced: PBMCs. The chain couples TRBV27 to TRBJ1-5; the D gene is possibly TRBD1 (6 bases). The TCR was taken from a woman aged 40-49 years in good health and CMV-seropositive. CDR3 bases: TGTGCCAGCAGTTTATCGTGGGACACCAATCAGCCCCAGCATTTT. Amino acids: CASSLSWDTNQPQHF.